These 29 T cell receptor beta chains share one sample of origin, sequenced in a study of CD8 T cells in Susac syndrome. Random-hexamer reverse transcription was applied to about 0.45 to 1 ug RNA. From the immunoSEQ multiplex PCR reads, TCRdb called clonotypes with MiXCR, one entry per CDR3 protein. Among around 160,000 distinct CDR3 sequences listed, roughly 94% were seen once. Material for sequencing was CD4+ T cells from PBMCs. The receptor source for this set is a human donor with multiple sclerosis.

This chain joins TRBV30 and TRBJ2-2; 14 bases are shared with TRBD2. This CDR3 spans 15 amino acids. The V gene's germline CDR1 is GTSNPN and CDR2 SVGIG (reference sequence). The ends lost 3 bases at V and 3 bases at J; junction bases unmatched: 0. The CDR3 is CAWRGLAGDTGELFF. In DNA, the CDR3 is TGTGCCTGGAGGGGACTAGCGGGAGACACCGGGGAGCTGTTTTTT.

This sequence joins TRBV6-2 or TRBV6-3 and TRBJ1-5, with D maybe TRBD1 (6 bases). This CDR3 is built from 14 residues. Trimming stripped 6 bases from V and 8 bases from J, with 17 bases between. Germline-derived CDR1 and CDR2 are MNHEY and SVGEGT. CDR3 in amino acids: CASSHRQVREPQHF. CDR3 in DNA: TGTGCCAGCAGCCATAGACAGGTTCGGGAGCCCCAGCATTTT.

V usage is TRBV5-1 and J usage is TRBJ2-1; D is perhaps TRBD1 or TRBD2 (6 bases each). Germline CDR1 reads SGHRS; CDR2 reads YFSETQ. V lost 4 bases and J lost 2, with 13 bases in between. This CDR3 has 15 amino acids. In nucleotides, the CDR3 is TGCGCCAGCAGCCTGAGGGGGGCGACCTACAATGAGCAGTTCTTC. Protein product: CASSLRGATYNEQFF.

CDR3 nucleotides: TGTGCCAGCACTTCGAAGGGGGCGCACGGCACTGAAGCTTTCTTT. Translation: CASTSKGAHGTEAFF. The chain carries TRBV27 and TRBJ1-1; 7 bases map to TRBD1. The V segment lost 7 bases and the J segment 4 bases; nucleotides outside the gene matches: 12. Germline values: CDR1 MNHEY, CDR2 SMNVEV (reference sequence). This CDR3 has 15 residues.

This chain links TRBV3-1 with TRBJ2-7; 9 bases are shared with TRBD2. J was trimmed by 2 bases and V by 4 bases; bases with no gene match: 6. Germline V gene data show CDR1 as LGHDT and CDR2 as YNNKEL (reference sequence). The CDR3 runs 15 residues. CDR3: CASSRGGGSPYEQYF. The CDR3 bases are TGTGCCAGCAGCCGCGGGGGGGGGTCCCCCTACGAGCAGTACTTC.

V usage is TRBV20-1 and J usage is TRBJ2-5; 10 positions match TRBD2. Germline V gene sequence: CDR1 DFQATT, CDR2 SNEGSKA (reference sequence). J was trimmed by 1 base and V by 5 bases; bases with no gene match: 10. The CDR3 runs 16 residues. The CDR3, as DNA: TGCAGTGCTGACCCTTCGGCTAGCGGGAGCCAAGAGACCCAGTACTTC. Amino acid sequence: CSADPSASGSQETQYF.

In its sample, this clonotype was seen once. V and J are TRBV5-1 and TRBJ2-5; 8 bases line up with TRBD1. Germline V gene data show CDR1 as SGHRS and CDR2 as YFSETQ. This CDR3 has 16 residues. J gave up 2 bases and V 4 bases, and 10 bases lay outside the gene matches. In DNA, the CDR3 is TGCGCCAGCAGCATAGGACAGGGAGAAATTCAAGAGACCCAGTACTTC. Its translation is CASSIGQGEIQETQYF.

V is TRBV20-1 and J is TRBJ2-2; tentatively, D is TRBD1 or TRBD2 (6 bases each). The CDR3 covers 16 residues. CDR1 is DFQATT, CDR2 SNEGSKA, per germline (reference sequence). V was shortened by 3 bases and J by 4 bases, with 18 bases between the two germline ends. The CDR3 is CSASKGGAGRTGELFF. CDR3 bases: TGCAGTGCTAGTAAGGGGGGCGCGGGACGCACCGGGGAGCTGTTTTTT.

The CDR3, as DNA: TGTGCCAGCAGCCAACGGGGGACGCCCTACAATGAGCAGTTCTTC. Its translation: CASSQRGTPYNEQFF. The chain employs TRBV3-1 and TRBJ2-1, with D maybe TRBD2 (6 bases). From germline, CDR1 is LGHDT and CDR2 YNNKEL (reference sequence). With 2 bases removed from V and 2 bases from J, the gap between germline ends came to 10 bases. CDR3 length equals 15 residues.

J is TRBJ2-3 and V is TRBV2; D possibly corresponds to TRBD2 (6 bases). V was shortened by 10 bases and J by 2 bases, with 19 bases between the two germline ends. The CDR3 covers 15 residues. Germline assignment: CDR1 SNHLY and CDR2 FYNNEI. CDR3 DNA: TGTGCCACACAACTGGCGGGAACCACCACAGATACGCAGTATTTT. Translating gives CATQLAGTTTDTQYF.

The chain has TRBV7-3 and TRBJ1-5; the D is unclear. CDR3 length: 13 amino acids. The germline CDR1 and CDR2 sequences are SGHTA and FQGTGA. V lost 5 bases and J lost 3, with 8 bases in between. The CDR3 nucleotides are TGTGCCAGCAGCCCGACGGTCAATCAGCCCCAGCATTTT. Amino acids: CASSPTVNQPQHF. Full variable domain (missing parts from reference TRBV7-3 and TRBJ1-5): GAGVSQTPSNKVTEKGKYVELRCDPISGHTALYWYRQSLGQGPEFLIYFQGTGAADDSGLPNDRFFAVRPEGSVSTLKIQRTERGDSAVYLCASSPTVNQPQHFGDGTRLSIL.

This sequence joins TRBV14 and TRBJ2-5; D remains ambiguous. This CDR3 has 13 residues. Per germline, CDR1 SGHDN and CDR2 FVKESK. The V gene lost 0 bases and the J gene lost 5 bases, with 7 bases spanning the gap. CDR3 loop: CASSQDLGETQYF. The CDR3 DNA follows: TGTGCCAGCAGCCAAGATTTAGGGGAGACCCAGTACTTC. The full variable domain, rest sourced from reference TRBV14 and TRBJ2-5, is EAGVTQFPSHSVIEKGQTVTLRCDPISGHDNLYWYRRVMGKEIKFLLHFVKESKQDESGMPNNRFLAERTGGTYSTLKVQPAELEDSGVYFCASSQDLGETQYFGPGTRLLVL.

The chain employs TRBV6-5 and TRBJ2-7; D is possibly TRBD1 (5 bases). This CDR3 has 12 amino acids. V lost 2 bases, J lost 7 bases, and 9 bases lay in between. Germline CDR1 MNHEY, CDR2 SVGAGI. The CDR3 loop reads CASSYRGGEQYF. CDR3 sequence (DNA): TGTGCCAGCAGTTACAGGGGTGGAGAGCAGTACTTC.

This chain connects TRBV7-2 to TRBJ2-7, with TRBD2 matching 8 bases. Trimming cost V 3 bases and J 6 bases; bases outside gene matches: 7. This CDR3 region has 14 residues. Looked up from germline, CDR1 is SGHTA and CDR2 is FQGNSA. DNA for the CDR3: TGTGCCAGCAGCTTTCAAGCGGGAGATACCGAGCAGTACTTC. Its translation: CASSFQAGDTEQYF.

J is TRBJ2-2 and V is TRBV5-1; TRBD2 agrees at 10 bases. Trimming cost V 10 bases and J 5 bases; bases outside gene matches: 8. The CDR3 covers 14 residues. Per the germline V gene, CDR1 is SGHRS and CDR2 is YFSETQ. The CDR3 nucleotides read TGCGCCTCCAGTCGGACTAGCGGAACCGGGGAGCTGTTTTTT. Translating it yields CASSRTSGTGELFF.

The rearrangement joins TRBV11-2 to TRBJ2-1, with 13 bases fitting TRBD2. This CDR3 contains 18 residues. The germline V gene encodes CDR1 SGHAT and CDR2 FQNNGV. Unmatched junction bases numbered 6, after V lost 4 bases and J lost 0 bases. DNA of the CDR3: TGTGCCAGCAGCTCACTAGCGGGAGGGCCGGGCTCCTACAATGAGCAGTTCTTC. The encoded protein is CASSSLAGGPGSYNEQFF.

V is TRBV7-9 and J is TRBJ1-5; no definite D call. This CDR3 spans 14 amino acids. The germline V gene has CDR1 SEHNR and CDR2 FQNEAQ (reference sequence). With 6 bases removed from V and 7 bases from J, the gap between germline ends came to 16 bases. Here the CDR3 reads CASSQSNGVQPQHF. Written as DNA, the CDR3 is TGTGCCAGCAGTCAGAGCAACGGGGTCCAGCCCCAGCATTTT.

The chain recombines TRBV27 with TRBJ2-1, with a tentative D call TRBD2 (6 bases). The ends were cut back, 7 bases at V and 4 bases at J, with 8 bases in the middle. The CDR3 extends over 12 amino acids. CDR1 is MNHEY and CDR2 is SMNVEV in the germline V gene (reference sequence). The CDR3 region is CASKAGYNEQFF. The CDR3 DNA reads TGTGCCAGCAAGGCGGGATACAATGAGCAGTTCTTC.

The genes are TRBV23-1 and TRBJ1-1; D call uncertain. TRBV23-1 counts as an open reading frame of uncertain function. The CDR3 extends over 11 amino acids. Trimming left V 4 bases short and J 7 bases short, with 7 bases between. The DNA for the CDR3 is TGCGCCAGCAGTCTGAATTTTGAAGCTTTCTTT. This encodes CASSLNFEAFF.

The rearrangement uses TRBV27 and TRBJ2-7, with a possible D match to TRBD1 (6 bases). This CDR3 contains 16 residues. Germline V CDR1 and CDR2: MNHEY, SMNVEV (reference sequence). Trimming removed 0 bases at V and 2 bases at J, with 14 bases between. The CDR3 region is CASSLSWGQQPYEQYF. The CDR3 DNA reads as TGTGCCAGCAGTTTATCGTGGGGGCAGCAGCCCTACGAGCAGTACTTC.

In this sample, this clonotype turned up once. The V call is TRBV25-1, the J call TRBJ1-1; D is unclear. Germline-derived CDR1 and CDR2 are MGHDK and SYGVNS. The length of the CDR3 is 16 residues. Deletions cut 4 bases from V and 0 bases from J, with 15 bases between. CDR3: CASSGGEGGLNTEAFF. The CDR3 DNA reads TGTGCCAGCAGTGGTGGCGAAGGCGGATTGAACACTGAAGCTTTCTTT.

The rearrangement uses TRBV7-9 and TRBJ2-1; 10 nucleotides agree with TRBD1. Germline loops: CDR1 SEHNR, CDR2 FQNEAQ (reference sequence). J was trimmed by 8 bases and V by 11 bases; bases with no gene match: 12. This CDR3 is 14 amino acids long. CDR3 protein: CAGSVGQGIDEQFF. For the CDR3, the DNA is TGTGCCGGCTCCGTGGGACAGGGGATCGATGAGCAGTTCTTC. Looking up the rest from reference TRBV7-9 and TRBJ2-1 gives the full variable domain: DTGVSQNPRHKITKRGQNVTFRCDPISEHNRLYWYRQTLGQGPEFLTYFQNEAQLEKSRLLSDRFSAERPKGSFSTLEIQRTEQGDSAMYLCAGSVGQGIDEQFFGPGTRLTVL.

The chain couples TRBV27 to TRBJ1-1, with a weak D call TRBD1 (5 bases). CDR1 and CDR2 (germline): MNHEY, SMNVEV (reference sequence). CDR3 size: 13 residues. The V end lost 6 bases, the J end lost 1 base, and 9 bases lay between the germline ends. The CDR3 here is CASRRTQNTEAFF. The DNA for the CDR3 is TGTGCCAGCAGGAGGACACAGAACACTGAAGCTTTCTTT.

This sequence joins TRBV30 and TRBJ1-1, with D possibly being TRBD1 (5 bases). Germline CDR1 and CDR2: GTSNPN and SVGIG (reference sequence). CDR3 length: 13 amino acids. Trimming removed 0 bases at V and 3 bases at J, with 8 bases between. This chain's CDR3 is CAWSVGVDTEAFF. The CDR3 nucleotides read TGTGCCTGGAGTGTAGGGGTGGACACTGAAGCTTTCTTT.

The chain employs TRBV30 and TRBJ2-1; possibly TRBD2 for D (6 bases). Trimming removed 5 bases at V and 7 bases at J, with 18 bases between. The CDR3 is 14 amino acids. Germline V lookup: CDR1 GTSNPN, CDR2 SVGIG (reference sequence). CDR3 protein: CAWWRGTPLNEQFF. For the CDR3, the DNA is TGTGCCTGGTGGCGGGGAACCCCGTTGAATGAGCAGTTCTTC.

The rearrangement uses TRBV20-1 and TRBJ2-5; TRBD2 is a possible D gene (5 bases). This CDR3 region has 11 residues. Trimming pared 6 bases from V and 5 bases from J, leaving 10 bases between. CDR1 is DFQATT, CDR2 SNEGSKA, per germline (reference sequence). The CDR3 is CSAWTVETQYF. CDR3 in DNA: TGCAGTGCCTGGACTGTCGAGACCCAGTACTTC.

The gene calls are TRBV30 and TRBJ1-6; D remains ambiguous. Germline V gene sequence: CDR1 GTSNPN, CDR2 SVGIG (reference sequence). CDR3 length: 11 amino acids. Trimming removed 4 bases at V and 6 bases at J, with 4 bases between. The CDR3 here is CAWMVNSPLHF. For the CDR3, the DNA is TGTGCCTGGATGGTTAATTCACCCCTCCACTTT.

The V gene is TRBV5-4, the J gene TRBJ1-2; D is perhaps TRBD1 (5 bases). Trimming removed 0 bases at V and 6 bases at J, with 12 bases between. CDR1 is SGHNT and CDR2 is YYREEE in the germline V gene (reference sequence). The CDR3 runs 14 residues. The chain's CDR3 is CASSLGAMGDGYTF. The CDR3 region has the DNA TGTGCCAGCAGCTTGGGGGCGATGGGGGATGGCTACACCTTC.

J is TRBJ1-2 and V is TRBV12-3 or TRBV12-4, with D unresolved. The CDR3 is made up of 14 amino acids. Trimming stripped 4 bases from V and 4 bases from J, with 13 bases between. Here the CDR3 reads CASSSLGLSYGYTF. CDR3 in DNA: TGTGCCAGCAGTTCGCTCGGACTGAGCTATGGCTACACCTTC.